These T cell receptor beta chains were read from a single sample in a study of cytomegalovirus exposure and HLA in healthy donors. Produced via immunoSEQ multiplex PCR; TCRdb's table is partial and in-frame only. The data contain over 65,000 clones, around 73% of them singletons. Sequencing was performed on PBMCs. These receptor sequences come from a man aged 50 to 59 in good health and CMV-seronegative. CDR3s include the opening cysteine and the closing phenylalanine or tryptophan. The order of the fields is D gene, V gene, J gene, CDR3 length, clone size, CDR3 DNA, CDR3 protein. D genes are given only for firm matches. Clone size is not always given. Where it is, it says once, few, many or a class for expanded clones.

>TRBD1|TRBV28|TRBJ1-5|15|NA
TGTGCCAGCAGTACCTCGGACAGGGACAATCAGCCCCAGCATTTT
CASSTSDRDNQPQHF
>TRBD1|TRBV18|TRBJ2-5|14|NA
TGTGCCAGCTCACCTGCAGGGGGCGGGGAGACCCAGTACTTC
CASSPAGGGETQYF
>TRBD2|TRBV11-3|TRBJ2-7|17|NA
TGTGCCAGCAGCTTAGATGCCAGGGGACTAGCGGTCTACGAGCAGTACTTC
CASSLDARGLAVYEQYF
>NA|TRBV4-2|TRBJ2-2|19|NA
TGTGCCAGCAGCCAAACCGGGACAACCAACCACACGAACACCGGGGAGCTGTTTTTT
CASSQTGTTNHTNTGELFF
>NA|TRBV9|TRBJ2-2|16|NA
TGTGCCAGCAGCACGTGGACACTCGCGAACACCGGGGAGCTGTTTTTT
CASSTWTLANTGELFF
>NA|TRBV4-1|TRBJ1-3|16|NA
TGCGCCAGCAGCCAAGGTCTGGCCACAACTGGAAACACCATATATTTT
CASSQGLATTGNTIYF
>TRBD1|TRBV11-3|TRBJ1-2|15|few
TGTGCCAGCAGCTTAGACACAGGGGAAGACTATGGCTACACCTTC
CASSLDTGEDYGYTF
>TRBD2|TRBV7-3|TRBJ2-2|15|NA
TGTGCCAGCAGCTTTTTAGCGGGGGCCACCGGGGAGCTGTTTTTT
CASSFLAGATGELFF
>TRBD1|TRBV30|TRBJ2-7|11|NA
TGTGCCTGGAAAACAGGGGGCGAGCAGTACTTC
CAWKTGGEQYF
>NA|TRBV27|TRBJ1-5|13|NA
TGTGCCAGCCGATTTGCCGTGGGCCAGCCCCAGCATTTT
CASRFAVGQPQHF
>NA|TRBV7-9|TRBJ2-2|12|NA
TGTGCCAGCAGCTACATACCCGGGGAGCTGTTTTTT
CASSYIPGELFF
>NA|TRBV29-1|TRBJ2-1|13|NA
TGCAGCGTTGACCTCAACATCCGCGGCAAGCAGTTCTTC
CSVDLNIRGKQFF
>NA|TRBV7-9|TRBJ2-3|15|few
TGTTCCAGCAGCTTAGCCAGGGGTAGCACAGATACGCAGTATTTT
CSSSLARGSTDTQYF
>TRBD1|TRBV27|TRBJ2-7|13|NA
TGTGCCAGCAGAAGGACAGGGGATAACGAGCAGTACTTC
CASRRTGDNEQYF
>TRBD2|TRBV7-3|TRBJ2-3|16|NA
TGTGCCAGCAGCCCGGGACTAGCGGGGGGCGCAGATACGCAGTATTTT
CASSPGLAGGADTQYF
>TRBD1|TRBV2|TRBJ1-4|14|NA
TGTGCCAGCAGTGGGGGACAGGGGGCTGAAAAACTGTTTTTT
CASSGGQGAEKLFF
>TRBD2|TRBV5-1|TRBJ2-3|15|once
TGCGCCAGCTGTTTGAGGGAGGGCCCCACAGATACGCAGTATTTT
CASCLREGPTDTQYF
>TRBD1|TRBV5-4|TRBJ2-7|15|few
TGTGCCAGCAGCCCAGGCGGGACAGGAACCTACGAGCAGTACTTC
CASSPGGTGTYEQYF
>TRBD1|TRBV6-1|TRBJ1-1|16|NA
TGTGCCAGCAGGGAACAGGGGGCCTCCCAGAACACTGAAGCTTTCTTT
CASREQGASQNTEAFF
>TRBD2|TRBV10-2|TRBJ2-5|14|NA
TGCGCCAGCAGCTTAGCGGGGAGACAAGAGACCCAGTACTTC
CASSLAGRQETQYF
>TRBD2|TRBV4-1|TRBJ2-1|15|NA
TGCGCCAGCGCCCCACTAGCGGGGGTTTACAATGAGCAGTTCTTC
CASAPLAGVYNEQFF
>NA|TRBV27|TRBJ1-3|14|few
TGTGCCAGCAGTTTACGCAGGGCTGGAAACACCATATATTTT
CASSLRRAGNTIYF
>TRBD2|TRBV7-8|TRBJ2-7|17|few
TGTGCCAGCAGCCAGAAGGCCCAGGGACTAGTACCCATCGAGCAGTACTTC
CASSQKAQGLVPIEQYF
>NA|TRBV7-2|TRBJ2-1|14|few
TGTGCCAGCAGCGGCCGCGGGGATTACAATGAGCAGTTCTTC
CASSGRGDYNEQFF
>TRBD2|TRBV4-3|TRBJ2-3|18|NA
TGCGCCAGCAGCCAAGATCGGGCTAGCGGGGGGGCCGCAGATACGCAGTATTTT
CASSQDRASGGAADTQYF
>TRBD2|TRBV19|TRBJ2-2|16|NA
TGTGCCAGTAGTCGCGTAGCGGGGGCCCAAACCGGGGAGCTGTTTTTT
CASSRVAGAQTGELFF
>TRBD2|TRBV7-3|TRBJ2-2|15|NA
TGTGCCAGCAGCCTCAGCGGGGGGGCTGGTGGGGAGCTGTTTTTT
CASSLSGGAGGELFF
>NA|TRBV7-9|TRBJ1-2|12|NA
TGTTCCAGCAGCTTATATAACTATGGCTACACCTTC
CSSSLYNYGYTF
>NA|TRBV5-1|TRBJ1-2|15|NA
TGCGCCAGCAGCTTCGATGGGCAGAGTAACTATGGCTACACCTTC
CASSFDGQSNYGYTF
>TRBD1|TRBV12-5|TRBJ1-6|14|NA
TGTGCTAGTGGTTTTGGGACAGCTAATTCACCCCTCCACTTT
CASGFGTANSPLHF
>NA|TRBV5-1|TRBJ1-3|16|NA
TGCGCCAGCAGCCCGCAGGGTGTTCAGTCTGGAAACACCATATATTTT
CASSPQGVQSGNTIYF
>TRBD2|TRBV25-1|TRBJ2-2|18|NA
TGTGCCAGCAGTGAAAGAACTAGCGGGGGCGTGCGCACCGGGGAGCTGTTTTTT
CASSERTSGGVRTGELFF
>NA|TRBV19|TRBJ1-5|14|NA
TGTGCCAGTAAATCGGTACAGGCTGGGCAGCCCCAGCATTTT
CASKSVQAGQPQHF
>NA|TRBV4-3|TRBJ2-3|16|few
TGCGCCAGCAGCCAAACGGCGTGGGGAGCCACAGATACGCAGTATTTT
CASSQTAWGATDTQYF
>TRBD2|TRBV5-1|TRBJ2-5|15|NA
TGCGCCAGCAGCCAGGAGACCGGGACTAGGGAGACCCAGTACTTC
CASSQETGTRETQYF
>NA|TRBV6-1|TRBJ1-2|14|NA
TGTGCCAGCAGTGGACCCGGGACAAACTATGGCTACACCTTC
CASSGPGTNYGYTF
>TRBD1|TRBV7-6|TRBJ1-3|15|NA
TGTGCCAGCAGCTTGGACAGGGACTCTGGAAACACCATATATTTT
CASSLDRDSGNTIYF
>NA|TRBV30|TRBJ1-5|14|NA
TGTGCCTGGAACAGGGACGGGGGCAATCAGCCCCAGCATTTT
CAWNRDGGNQPQHF
>NA|TRBV7-9|TRBJ2-7|11|NA
TGTTCCAGCAGCTTAGACTACGAGCAGTACTTC
CSSSLDYEQYF
>NA|TRBV4-2|TRBJ1-5|13|NA
TGTGCCAGCAGCCAAGTGAACGGGGGGCCCCAGCATTTT
CASSQVNGGPQHF
>TRBD2|TRBV7-2|TRBJ2-1|16|NA
TGTGCCAGCAGCCTTAGCGGGGTAAGCTCCTACAATGAGCAGTTCTTC
CASSLSGVSSYNEQFF
>TRBD1|TRBV10-2|TRBJ1-1|16|NA
TGCGCCAGCAGTGAGCTCGAACAGGGGGTAAACACTGAAGCTTTCTTT
CASSELEQGVNTEAFF
>NA|TRBV6-4|TRBJ2-2|15|NA
TGTGCCAGCAGTCCGGGACTCACGGGGGCCGGGGAGCTGTTTTTT
CASSPGLTGAGELFF
>TRBD2|TRBV6-5|TRBJ2-1|15|once
TGTGCCAGCAGAGGGACTAGCGGGGGGTCGGATGAGCAGTTCTTC
CASRGTSGGSDEQFF
>NA|TRBV2|TRBJ1-6|17|NA
TGTGCCTCAGGGGACCAGGGGATTCATTCCTATAATTCACCCCTCCACTTT
CASGDQGIHSYNSPLHF
>NA|TRBV19|TRBJ1-1|15|NA
TGTGCCAGTAGTATCGGACAGACCAAAAGCGAAGAAGCTTTCTTT
CASSIGQTKSEEAFF
>NA|TRBV9|TRBJ2-1|20|NA
TGTGCCAGCAGTGCTGACAGGGGTCTGCGGGGGCCCACCAAGGGCAATGAGCAGTTCTTC
CASSADRGLRGPTKGNEQFF
>NA|TRBV2|TRBJ2-7|14|NA
TGTGCCAGCAGTTCTGGACTGATCCCCTACGAGCAGTACTTC
CASSSGLIPYEQYF
>NA|TRBV19|TRBJ1-3|14|once
TGTGCCAGTAGCAGGACAGAAAATGGAAACACCATATATTTT
CASSRTENGNTIYF
>NA|TRBV7-9|TRBJ1-2|13|once
TGTGCCAGCAGCTTCGGACAGAACTATGGCTACACCTTC
CASSFGQNYGYTF
>NA|TRBV19|TRBJ1-1|13|NA
TGTGCCAGTAGTAGCACACCCTACACTGAAGCTTTCTTT
CASSSTPYTEAFF
>TRBD1|TRBV7-9|TRBJ2-4|17|once
TGTGCCAGCAGCTTAGCCTGGCAGGGGGCCGCCAAAAACATTCAGTACTTC
CASSLAWQGAAKNIQYF
>TRBD1|TRBV7-9|TRBJ1-1|15|NA
TGTGCCAGCAGTCCCAGCCGGGACAGGGTCACTGAAGCTTTCTTT
CASSPSRDRVTEAFF
>TRBD2|TRBV11-2|TRBJ2-4|17|NA
TGTGCCAGCAGCTCGACTAGCGGGGGGAACAGTGGCGGCATTCAGTACTTC
CASSSTSGGNSGGIQYF
>TRBD1|TRBV7-9|TRBJ2-7|18|NA
TGTTCCAGCAGCTCGACGGACAGGGGGCCCCGGGTTTCCTACGAGCAGTACTTC
CSSSSTDRGPRVSYEQYF
>TRBD1|TRBV7-3|TRBJ2-3|14|NA
TGTGCCAGCAGCTTACAGGGGGCGGCAGATACGCAGTATTTT
CASSLQGAADTQYF
>NA|TRBV6-6|TRBJ1-2|13|NA
TGTGCCAGCAGTTACTCGGTAGATTATGGCTACACCTTC
CASSYSVDYGYTF